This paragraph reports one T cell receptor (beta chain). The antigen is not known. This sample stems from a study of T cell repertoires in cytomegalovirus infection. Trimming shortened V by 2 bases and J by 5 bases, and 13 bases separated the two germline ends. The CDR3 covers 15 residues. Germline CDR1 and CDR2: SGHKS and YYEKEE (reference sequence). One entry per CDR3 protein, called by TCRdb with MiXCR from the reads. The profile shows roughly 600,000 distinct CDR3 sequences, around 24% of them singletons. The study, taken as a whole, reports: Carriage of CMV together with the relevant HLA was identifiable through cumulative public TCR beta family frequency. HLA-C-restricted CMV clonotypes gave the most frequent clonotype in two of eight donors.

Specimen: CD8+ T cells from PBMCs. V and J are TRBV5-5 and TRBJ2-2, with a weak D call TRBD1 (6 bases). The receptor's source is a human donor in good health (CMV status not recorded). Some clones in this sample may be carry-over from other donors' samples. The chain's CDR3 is CASSLVQGRTGELFF. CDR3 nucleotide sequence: TGTGCCAGCAGCTTAGTACAGGGTCGAACCGGGGAGCTGTTTTTT.